Sequencing of this T cell receptor beta chain was carried out in a study of blood T cell repertoires in COVID-19. Study-wide context: PBMCs, B-cell-depleted T cells, or T cells were the source of the cDNA or gDNA that made up the material.

V was clipped by 6 bases and J by 3 bases; unmatched bases: 4. There are 15 residues in the CDR3. Germline V gene data show CDR1 as MNHEY and CDR2 as SVGAGI. Clones were sequenced by immunoSEQ multiplex PCR, and TCRdb holds only the in-frame ones, with some missing. The table has over 70,000 clones, 90% seen once. What was sequenced was peripheral blood. This TCR was sampled from a man aged 18 to 29 with COVID-19, enrolled during active disease. The chain carries TRBV6-5 and TRBJ2-1, with 11 positions matching TRBD1. Here the CDR3 reads CASRPGTGGYNEQFF. In nucleotides, the CDR3 is TGTGCCAGCAGGCCCGGGACAGGGGGCTACAATGAGCAGTTCTTC.